This T cell receptor (beta chain) was obtained from a study of OX40 agonist ivuxolimab in advanced cancers. Study details: A history of anti-PD-1, anti-PD-L1 or anti-CTLA-4 therapy was acceptable, and roughly 40% had some.

Study outcomes and limitations: Those patients achieving a partial response at 0.1-3.0 mg/kg showed among the lowest clonal expansion. By week 6 at 0.1 to 3.0 mg/kg, blood CD4+ and CD8+ T cells had expanded clonally. Averaging showed that CD8+ T cells had more expanded clones than CD4+ did.

In regard to this clone: What it binds is unknown.

The V end lost 6 bases, the J end lost 4 bases, and 13 bases lay between the germline ends. The CDR3 spans 14 residues. CDR1 is KGHSH and CDR2 is LQKENI in the germline V gene. Assay: immunoSEQ multiplex PCR; the TCRdb copy retains only in-frame clones and omits some. The repertoire holds over 35,000 clones, around 88% seen once, with approximately 0.52% in the top ten. The genes are TRBV18 and TRBJ1-5; D is undetermined. Here the sequenced sample was CD4+ or CD8+ T cells sorted from blood, taken in a trial of the OX40 agonist ivuxolimab. This sequence was found in an adult with an advanced solid tumor such as melanoma, head and neck, liver or kidney cancer. The CDR3 DNA reads TGTGCCAGCTCCCCCGCTGTGGGAAATCAGCCCCAGCATTTT. It specifies CASSPAVGNQPQHF. Full variable domain (remainder filled in from reference TRBV18 and TRBJ1-5): NAGVMQNPRHLVRRRGQEARLRCSPMKGHSHVYWYRQLPEEGLKFMVYLQKENIIDESGMPKERFSAEFPKEGPSILRIQQVVRGDSAAYFCASSPAVGNQPQHFGDGTRLSIL.